This T cell receptor beta chain was sequenced in a study of shared T cell receptors in the human thymus. Using immunoSEQ multiplex PCR, the repertoire was profiled, and TCRdb retains in-frame clones only, with some absent. The repertoire holds hundreds of thousands of clones, with approximately 88% as singletons. The CDR3 consists of 13 residues. Trimming shortened V by 5 bases and J by 0 bases, and 8 bases separated the two germline ends. The germline V gene has CDR1 SEHNR and CDR2 FQNEAQ (reference sequence). These data were likewise used in another study, on human thymus T cells.

Material for sequencing was thymocytes. The sequence was collected from a boy younger than two with a congenital heart defect. The chain joins TRBV7-9 to TRBJ2-7; D is unresolved. This CDR3 reads CASSAPSSYEQYF. DNA of the CDR3: TGTGCCAGCAGCGCCCCGAGCTCCTACGAGCAGTACTTC.